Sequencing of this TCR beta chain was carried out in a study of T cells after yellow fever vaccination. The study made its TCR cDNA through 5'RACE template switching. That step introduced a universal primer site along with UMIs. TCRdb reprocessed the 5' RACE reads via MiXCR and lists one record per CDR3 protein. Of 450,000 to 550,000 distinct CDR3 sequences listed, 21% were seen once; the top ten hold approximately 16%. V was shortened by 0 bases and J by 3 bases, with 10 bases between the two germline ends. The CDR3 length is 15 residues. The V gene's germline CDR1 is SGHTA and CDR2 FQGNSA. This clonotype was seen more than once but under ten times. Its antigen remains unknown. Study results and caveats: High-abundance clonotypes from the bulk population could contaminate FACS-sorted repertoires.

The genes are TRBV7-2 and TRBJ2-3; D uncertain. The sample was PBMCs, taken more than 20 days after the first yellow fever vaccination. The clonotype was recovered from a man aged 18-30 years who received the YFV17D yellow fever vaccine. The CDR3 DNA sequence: TGTGCCAGCAGCTTAGCCCTACTACGGACAGATACGCAGTATTTT. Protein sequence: CASSLALLRTDTQYF.